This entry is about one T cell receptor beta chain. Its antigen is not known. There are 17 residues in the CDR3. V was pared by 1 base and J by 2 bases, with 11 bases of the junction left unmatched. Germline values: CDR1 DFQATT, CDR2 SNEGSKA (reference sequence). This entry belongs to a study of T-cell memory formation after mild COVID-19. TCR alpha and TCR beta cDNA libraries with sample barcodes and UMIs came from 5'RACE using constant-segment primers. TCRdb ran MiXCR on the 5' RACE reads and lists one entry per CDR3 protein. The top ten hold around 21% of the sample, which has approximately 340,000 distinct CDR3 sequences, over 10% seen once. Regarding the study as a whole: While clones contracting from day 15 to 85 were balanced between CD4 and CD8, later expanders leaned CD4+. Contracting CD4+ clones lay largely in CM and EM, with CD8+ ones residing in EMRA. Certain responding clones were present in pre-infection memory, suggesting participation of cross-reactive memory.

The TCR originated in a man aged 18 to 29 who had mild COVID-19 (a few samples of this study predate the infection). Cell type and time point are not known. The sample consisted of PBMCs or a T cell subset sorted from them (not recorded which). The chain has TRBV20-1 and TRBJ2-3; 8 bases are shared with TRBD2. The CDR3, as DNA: TGCAGTGCTAGAGCCCCGAGGGGCGGGGGGAACACAGATACGCAGTATTTT. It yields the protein CSARAPRGGGNTDTQYF.